This T cell receptor beta chain was identified in a study of blood T cell repertoires in COVID-19. Turning to the study itself: Donors in the United States, Italy and Spain gave samples during acute or convalescent COVID-19. PBMCs, B-cell-depleted T cells, or T cells were the source of the cDNA or gDNA that made up the material.

As originally analysed: The assay estimated nucleated cells by amplifying reference gene primers. Profiling relied on immunoSEQ multiplex PCR, and the TCRdb table lists in-frame clones only, not all of them. V, J and clone size are those of that table, while D and trimming were read from the DNA. The table lists roughly 80,000 clones, roughly 84% of them singletons, with 3.5% in the top ten. The CDR3 runs 14 residues. V was pared by 6 bases and J by 2 bases, with 14 bases between. Germline V gives CDR1 SQVTM, CDR2 ANQGSEA. This chain links TRBV29-1 with TRBJ1-3; D not certain. The sequenced sample was peripheral blood. The clonotype was recovered from a man aged 45-60 years with acute or convalescent COVID-19. CDR3 DNA sequence: TGCAGCGTCTCGGGGTCTTTAGCTGGAAACACCATATATTTT. Protein product: CSVSGSLAGNTIYF.